A selection of T cell receptor beta chains follows, all from one sample in a study of beta chain features in type 1 diabetes. Using immunoSEQ multiplex PCR, the repertoire was profiled, and TCRdb retains in-frame clones only, with some absent. The table records around 190,000 clones, less than 15% of them present only once. Specimen: central memory CD4+ T cells from blood. The receptors here all came from a woman aged 18 to 35 in good health. CDR3s include the opening cysteine and the closing phenylalanine or tryptophan. D genes are given only for firm matches. A clone size is listed for some rows: how often the clone was seen (once, few, many), or a class if it is expanded.

TRBD1	TRBV29-1	TRBJ2-1	NA	TGCAGCGTCCTTAGACAGGGCTACAATGAGCAGTTCTTC	CSVLRQGYNEQFF
NA	TRBV5-4	TRBJ1-1	NA	TGTGCCAGCAGCTTGGAGAGTATGAACACTGAAGCTTTCTTT	CASSLESMNTEAFF
TRBD1	TRBV27	TRBJ1-2	NA	TGTGCCAGCAGGGCGGGACAGGGAAACTATGGCTACACCTTC	CASRAGQGNYGYTF
TRBD1	TRBV7-2	TRBJ1-1	NA	TGTGCCGGGGGACAGGGGAACACTGAAGCTTTCTTT	CAGGQGNTEAFF
TRBD1	TRBV6-4	TRBJ2-3	NA	TGTGCCAGCAGTGAAGATCAGGGGGCAGGGGATACGCAGTATTTT	CASSEDQGAGDTQYF
TRBD1	TRBV6-4	TRBJ2-7	few	TGTGCCAGCACCCGGACAGGGGGAGGTGAGCAGTACTTC	CASTRTGGGEQYF
TRBD1	TRBV29-1	TRBJ1-5	few	TGCAGCGTCCGGGACAGTAGCAATCAGCCCCAGCATTTT	CSVRDSSNQPQHF
NA	TRBV7-2	TRBJ2-7	NA	TGTGCCAGCAGCCTTGGACAAGGGGACTACGAGCAGTACTTC	CASSLGQGDYEQYF
TRBD2	TRBV5-1	TRBJ2-1	few	TGCGCCAGCAGTCTAGCGGGAGGGACCTACAATGAGCAGTTCTTC	CASSLAGGTYNEQFF
NA	TRBV30	TRBJ2-1	NA	TGTGCCTGTATTAACAGAGCCCAAGCCAATGAGCAGTTCTTC	CACINRAQANEQFF
NA	TRBV7-9	TRBJ2-7	NA	TGTGCCAGCAGCGGGGGAAGGCGCGGTAGCGGCCAATACGAGCAGTACTTC	CASSGGRRGSGQYEQYF
NA	TRBV7-2	TRBJ2-4	NA	TGTGCCAGCAGCTTAGTCCCGACGAGGGCCAAAAACATTCAGTACTTC	CASSLVPTRAKNIQYF
NA	TRBV25-1	TRBJ2-1	NA	TGTGCCAGCTCAGGGCCATACTCCTACAATGAGCAGTTCTTC	CASSGPYSYNEQFF